The TCR beta chain described here comes from a study of regulatory T cells in long-lasting Graves disease (dated by TCRdb to the early 2020s). Background for the entire study: Antithyroid drugs had been taken for less than 3 months by newly diagnosed Graves' disease patients. Patients with persistent Graves' disease were compared with patients with newly diagnosed Graves' disease using TCR sequencing and RNA sequencing of peripheral blood. The study was registered as a clinical trial and conducted in China. A total of 35 or so samples were covered by TCR sequencing, comprising about 13 persistent and around 20 newly diagnosed Graves' disease patients.

Findings and caveats that apply to the study as a whole: Persistent disease showed preferential use of TRBV28, TRBJ1-2 and TRBJ2-5, whereas newly diagnosed disease favored TRBV20-1 and TRBJ2-1. Persistent patients shared more public clonotypes among themselves (around 2,800) than newly diagnosed patients did (about 970). The small sample size was acknowledged by the authors as a limitation that may reduce accuracy. Only the TCR beta chain was sequenced and analyzed. Because the primary lesion, thyroid tissue, could not be accessed, the study looked at peripheral blood alone. Lower TCR Shannon entropy and fewer highly expanded clones were observed in persistent Graves' disease patients than in newly diagnosed patients, which suggested clonal expansion.

This clonotype was found many times. No antigen is known for it. The sample holds no much larger clone one base away, and base qualities are not on file. Based on the germline V gene, the CDR1 and CDR2 sequences are SNHLY and FYNNEI. From the cysteine up to the phenylalanine, the CDR3 has a length of 14 residues. Only CDR3 DNA is held: 42 bases, read in frame from base 1. The V and J ends are trimmed by 1 base and 2 bases, leaving 7 bases between them. Taken with the paper, the label for time point translates to: newly diagnosed GD, antithyroid drugs for less than 3 months. For both TCR sequencing and RNA sequencing, RNA was extracted from PBMCs in TRIzol. Graves' disease was diagnosed according to American Thyroid Association guidelines. Patients were recruited from an endocrinology department in Xi'an, China. From each patient, about 8.9 milliliters of peripheral blood was collected into an EDTA anticoagulant tube. Ficoll Paque Plus density gradient separation was used to isolate PBMCs, and no further T cell sorting was done. An Agilent 2100 Bioanalyzer and agarose gel were used to check RNA quality, and a NanoDrop 2000 was used to measure RNA concentration.

Library generation was performed with multiplex PCR. Instrument on record: Illumina HiSeq 4000. To build TCR beta libraries, CDR3 regions were amplified by Arm-PCR using iRepertoire HTBI primers. Before sequencing, the PCR products underwent gel purification. Turning to the authors' computational methods: Across samples, roughly 60 TRBV and 13 to 15 TRBJ segments were identified and used for gene usage analysis of CDR3 amino acid clonotypes. COPE and FqMerger were used to merge the filtered high-quality paired reads into contigs. Contigs were aligned with BLAST to IMGT TRBV, TRBD and TRBJ reference genes, and CDR3 was defined per IMGT. Highly expanded clones were defined as clonotypes with a frequency above 0.1%. Shannon entropy was used to measure repertoire diversity, and the Gini coefficient was used to measure V-J evenness. A clonotype was considered public if more than one individual shared it. TCRdb itself trimmed the public reads at Q25 with fastp, ran MiXCR and retained productive beta chains. Under each unique CDR3 protein, matching rows form one entry showing the most common genes and DNA. In this record, the V and J calls reflect TCRdb's handling and not the investigators' own analysis. The sample table contains 500,000 or so distinct CDR3 sequences; only one count was recorded for 16% of them. The ten largest account for more than 9% of the sample.

These data were also reused for a study on T cells in Graves' hyperthyroidism and ophthalmopathy. The second study, in turn, reports: A patient counted as having stable Graves' hyperthyroidism if no progression to ophthalmopathy occurred over 18 months of follow-up. Hyperthyroidism patients were newly diagnosed, had a disease duration of under 2 months, and were aged 18 to 65 years. Exclusion was applied to patients with uncontrolled infections, other autoimmune diseases, pregnancy or lactation. Clinical symptoms, serum thyroxine and TRAb, thyroid ultrasound, and orbital computed tomography formed the basis for the diagnoses. A first-round RT-PCR of the TCR CDR3 used the HTBI primer set with the Qiagen OneStep RT-PCR kit. Blood samples also contained most of the expanded thyroid clonotypes (frequency above 0.001), which suggests that blood repertoires may reflect thyroid immune responses. A 13 V-J signature model separated ophthalmopathy from stable hyperthyroidism, with 87.88% sensitivity and 81% to 83% specificity in cross-validation and 80%/75% in testing. In validation, progression to ophthalmopathy was predicted by the model with more than 65% sensitivity and roughly 76% specificity, a median of approximately 6.5 months before onset. A discovery cohort of about a hundred patients, fewer than 50 with Graves' ophthalmopathy and fewer than 65 with stable Graves' hyperthyroidism, was used to find distinguishing TCR V-J signatures. Prospective prediction of ophthalmopathy was tested in an independent validation cohort consisting of 18 to 20 hyperthyroidism patients and some 16 patients who later progressed to ophthalmopathy. The 75 to 100 discovery patients were randomly split 7:3 into training and test sets. In several Graves' hyperthyroidism patients, the study also compared T-cell repertoires from thyroid tissue with T-cell repertoires from blood. After sampling, hyperthyroidism patients received methimazole starting at 30 mg daily, and ophthalmopathy patients received high-dose intravenous methylprednisolone. Libraries were constructed in a second round of multiplex PCR, after which size selection and purification were carried out. Sequencing of the libraries was done on an Illumina HiSeq2000 using paired-end 100 bp reads. SOAPnuke was used to process the raw data, throwing out any read that contained adapters or uncalled bases, had a mean Phred below 15, or lacked an exact constant-primer or identifier match. COPE v1.2.5 was used to merge the high-quality paired reads, and each unique nucleotide sequence was defined as a clonotype. MiTCR v1.1 was used to align the clonotypes against IMGT TRBV, TRBD and TRBJ reference segments. The analysis was restricted to V-J combinations with a frequency above 0.0001, which together covered just over 98% of the repertoires. A TCS score was defined as the ratio of F50 (clonal expansion) to E x V (chaos), with BLOSUM62-based TCRdist applied between CDR3 peptides within each V-J. Welch's t-statistics and random forest reduced fewer than 550 V-J features to 13, which were used in a naive Bayes classifier (R e1071). No statistical method was used to set the sample size in advance, and investigators knew the group allocation. The paper describes TCR Vbeta CDR3 sequencing of 120 to 150 peripheral blood samples, made up of 43 ophthalmopathy patients, over 70 hyperthyroidism patients and roughly 17 progressor patients.

The clonotype was recovered from a middle-aged man with Graves disease. Donor details come from another sample of the same person, matched by shared clones. The chain is made from TRBV2 and TRBJ2-3; no D gene call is confident. The sample in question was peripheral blood mononuclear cells (PBMCs), obtained at new diagnosis, from a patient treated with antithyroid drugs. Here the CDR3 is given as CASSEDSHTDTQYF. The sequenced DNA is TGTGCCAGCAGTGAAGACAGCCACACAGATACGCAGTATTTT. This CDR3, with the reference TRBV2 and TRBJ2-3 proteins standing in past its ends, gives the full variable domain EPEVTQTPSHQVTQMGQEVILRCVPISNHLYFYWYRQILGQKVEFLVSFYNNEISEKSEIFDDQFSVERPDGSNFTLKIRSTKLEDSAMYFCASSEDSHTDTQYFGPGTRLTVL.